The rows below give T cell receptor beta chains drawn from one sample of a study of T cells expressing NK-cell markers. TCRdb re-called the 5' RACE reads and gives one entry per CDR3 protein, without DNA. The table for this sample gives about 180,000 distinct CDR3 sequences. Sequencing was done on a sample of blood T cells: a sorted CD56 or NKG2C T cell subset, CD4+ or CD8+ T cells, or bulk PBMC T cells (not recorded which). These receptor sequences come from a woman between 18 and 70 years old in good health. Both conserved end residues are part of each CDR3.

j_call	v_call	cdr3_aa
TRBJ2-1	TRBV20-1	CSANFGLINEQFF
TRBJ2-1	TRBV7-3	CASSLYLRDSQDEQFF
TRBJ2-2	TRBV7-6	CASSAHIVGELFF
TRBJ1-2	TRBV20-1	CSARTGLGGYGYTF
TRBJ2-1	TRBV3-1	CASSQGPGDGNEQFF
TRBJ2-3	TRBV5-1	CASSFGQGRTDTQYF
TRBJ2-7	TRBV7-2	CASSLQARVYEQYF
TRBJ2-2	TRBV10-3	CAISEGGARDTGELFF
TRBJ1-4	TRBV5-5	CASSLPGGDEKLFF
TRBJ1-5	TRBV12-3/TRBV12-4	CAAQGNQPQHF
TRBJ2-3	TRBV7-9	CASSSPPGLTDTQYF
TRBJ2-7	TRBV29-1	CSVAGLAPEQYF
TRBJ2-7	TRBV7-9	CASSQTGGEQYF
TRBJ2-1	TRBV11-1	CASSLQLAGGGDNEQFF
TRBJ2-5	TRBV4-1	CASSPGLAEETQYF
TRBJ2-1	TRBV6-5	CASSYSGNRARNEQFF
TRBJ2-5	TRBV5-1	CASSIRTGEETQYF
TRBJ2-3	TRBV24-1	CATSDYGRSDTQYF
TRBJ2-3	TRBV7-3	CASILSAGTDTQYF
TRBJ2-1	TRBV20-1	CSARAPDFKKEQFF
TRBJ2-1	TRBV29-1	CSVEEGGSRFF
TRBJ2-1	TRBV21-1	CATETPGLAYNEQFF
TRBJ2-1	TRBV12-3/TRBV12-4	CASSLRTSYNEQFF
TRBJ2-1	TRBV20-1	CSARVAGGTYNEQFF
TRBJ2-1	TRBV27	CASSLLATGRAQFF
TRBJ1-3	TRBV5-5	CASSLAERQISGNTIYF
TRBJ1-1	TRBV3-1	CASSSRQTLNTEAFF
TRBJ2-3	TRBV20-1	CSGKGLKLTDTQYF
TRBJ2-5	TRBV7-3	CASSPQKGGGPAETQYF
TRBJ2-1	TRBV21-1	CASSKVAPRAFF
TRBJ2-7	TRBV6-2/TRBV6-3	CASTARGMYEQYF
TRBJ2-5	TRBV20-1	CSARDPGQKETQYF